The rows below give T cell receptor beta chains drawn from one sample of a study of cytomegalovirus exposure and HLA in healthy donors. This table comes from immunoSEQ multiplex PCR, and its TCRdb copy is limited to in-frame clones, with some not included. Seen here are approximately 150,000 clones, approximately 79% observed once, and the top ten hold 5% to 8%. Source material: PBMCs. These receptors were taken from a man in his forties or fifties in good health and CMV-seropositive. Both conserved end residues are trimmed from each CDR3. The order of the fields is CDR3 protein, CDR3 length, clone size, V gene, D gene. A D gene is named only where the DNA matches it firmly. Some rows mark clone size as missing; the rest say once, few, many or name a class of expanded clone.

CDR3: ASSRQGQETQY; length: 11; size: -; V: TRBV19; D: TRBD1
CDR3: ASSWTANTYGYT; length: 12; size: -; V: TRBV11-2; D: -
CDR3: AWSVRLPGGPGNTIY; length: 15; size: few; V: TRBV30; D: TRBD1
CDR3: ASSWGDGTRREKDEQF; length: 16; size: -; V: TRBV11-2; D: TRBD2
CDR3: ASSWLQENTQY; length: 11; size: -; V: TRBV5-1; D: -
CDR3: ASSVGDRNQPQH; length: 12; size: -; V: TRBV9; D: TRBD1
CDR3: ASSLGGLPNNEQF; length: 13; size: few; V: TRBV11-2; D: -
CDR3: ASTSRGGGLAGNEQF; length: 15; size: -; V: TRBV19; D: TRBD2
CDR3: ASSRRSRGDEQF; length: 12; size: few; V: TRBV11-2; D: TRBD2
CDR3: SVVSYSSYEQY; length: 11; size: few; V: TRBV29-1; D: -
CDR3: ASRVAVAISGTDTQY; length: 15; size: -; V: TRBV27; D: -
CDR3: SATSGDTQY; length: 9; size: few; V: TRBV20-1; D: -
CDR3: ATSRDRGGAREKLF; length: 14; size: -; V: TRBV15; D: -
CDR3: ASSFLPPYEQY; length: 11; size: -; V: TRBV7-2; D: -
CDR3: ASSFRREGHGEQY; length: 13; size: -; V: TRBV5-5; D: TRBD2
CDR3: ASRARQETQY; length: 10; size: -; V: TRBV5-1; D: -
CDR3: ASSLSARNEQF; length: 11; size: -; V: TRBV7-2; D: -
CDR3: SVRTAGLNTEAF; length: 12; size: -; V: TRBV29-1; D: -
CDR3: ASSLRGEGYGPNEQF; length: 15; size: -; V: TRBV5-1; D: -
CDR3: ASSLTSGRYQETQY; length: 14; size: -; V: TRBV7-3; D: TRBD2
CDR3: ASSPRQGRNTEAF; length: 13; size: -; V: TRBV28; D: TRBD1
CDR3: ASGTGSSLPGEQF; length: 13; size: -; V: TRBV23-1; D: -
CDR3: ASSFPGQGKHNNEQF; length: 15; size: once; V: TRBV7-6; D: TRBD1
CDR3: ASSLAGFRDTQY; length: 12; size: -; V: TRBV5-1; D: -
CDR3: ASSTGGQPQH; length: 10; size: -; V: TRBV6-5; D: TRBD1
CDR3: ASSDGQGYTEAF; length: 12; size: -; V: TRBV7-9; D: TRBD1
CDR3: ASSLLAGGYEQY; length: 12; size: -; V: TRBV28; D: TRBD2
CDR3: ASSPRDRENYGYT; length: 13; size: -; V: TRBV18; D: TRBD1
CDR3: ASGQGADGYT; length: 10; size: -; V: TRBV21-1; D: -
CDR3: AWRDRGRDYGYT; length: 12; size: -; V: TRBV30; D: TRBD1
CDR3: ASSPQGSGEKLF; length: 12; size: -; V: TRBV4-1; D: TRBD1
CDR3: ASSGTPRNEKLF; length: 12; size: once; V: TRBV7-9; D: -
CDR3: ASGAGTSVNEQY; length: 12; size: -; V: TRBV2; D: TRBD2
CDR3: ASSSGGAGGPYEQY; length: 14; size: -; V: TRBV28; D: TRBD1
CDR3: ASSVGVRNEQF; length: 11; size: -; V: TRBV7-8; D: -
CDR3: ASSMDDRARETQY; length: 13; size: -; V: TRBV19; D: TRBD1
CDR3: ASSGYSGELNTEAF; length: 14; size: -; V: TRBV28; D: -
CDR3: ASSLQGDGGYT; length: 11; size: -; V: TRBV5-1; D: -
CDR3: ASSLVPGSNYGYT; length: 13; size: -; V: TRBV7-8; D: -
CDR3: ASSLWKRDSSYEQY; length: 14; size: -; V: TRBV28; D: TRBD1
CDR3: ASSHPGTGNTDTQY; length: 14; size: -; V: TRBV4-1; D: TRBD1
CDR3: ASSKGLAGGSSSYEQY; length: 16; size: -; V: TRBV5-1; D: TRBD2
CDR3: ASSKYLRTGSLAGYT; length: 15; size: -; V: TRBV21-1; D: -
CDR3: ASSSLAGDRNEQF; length: 13; size: -; V: TRBV5-1; D: TRBD2
CDR3: ASSSPTGRSEQY; length: 12; size: -; V: TRBV13; D: TRBD1
CDR3: ASSTSPDYQETQY; length: 13; size: -; V: TRBV9; D: -
CDR3: ASSHSYNEQF; length: 10; size: few; V: TRBV6-5; D: -
CDR3: ASSFYNTGELF; length: 11; size: once; V: TRBV11-2; D: -
CDR3: SVGQRHGYT; length: 9; size: -; V: TRBV20-1; D: -